Presented here are 31 T cell receptor beta chains from one specimen sequenced in a study of blood T cell repertoires in COVID-19. Sequenced by immunoSEQ multiplex PCR; TCRdb stores in-frame clones only, minus some. In the table there are about 60,000 clones, roughly 88% of which are singletons. Specimen: peripheral blood. All receptors derive from a man between 70 and 80 years old with acute or convalescent COVID-19.

The V gene is TRBV5-4, the J gene TRBJ2-5; TRBD1 agrees at 8 bases. V shed 5 bases and J 5 bases; nucleotides not matched to a gene: 8. The CDR3 runs 14 residues. Germline V gene sequence: CDR1 SGHNT, CDR2 YYREEE (reference sequence). The CDR3 loop is CASSSGQGRETQYF. Here the CDR3 DNA reads TGTGCCAGCAGTTCCGGACAGGGTAGGGAGACCCAGTACTTC. Combining the CDR3 with reference TRBV5-4 and TRBJ2-5 gives the whole variable domain ETGVTQSPTHLIKTRGQQVTLRCSSQSGHNTVSWYQQALGQGPQFIFQYYREEENGRGNFPPRFSGLQFPNYSSELNVNALELDDSALYLCASSSGQGRETQYFGPGTRLLVL.

V is TRBV6-2 or TRBV6-3 and J is TRBJ2-5; unclear D gene. V gave up 6 bases and J gave up 3 bases, with 11 bases separating them. Germline V lookup: CDR1 MNHEY, CDR2 SVGEGT. The CDR3 is 13 amino acids. DNA for the CDR3: TGTGCCAGCAGCTCAGGAAACAAAGAGACCCAGTACTTC. This translates into CASSSGNKETQYF.

The chain carries TRBV30 and TRBJ1-3; D may be TRBD1 (5 bases). Germline V gene lookup returns CDR1 GTSNPN and CDR2 SVGIG (reference sequence). Trimming pared 3 bases from V and 2 bases from J, leaving 11 bases between. This CDR3 has 14 residues. CDR3 in amino acids: CAWSQRGPGNTIYF. The CDR3 DNA follows: TGTGCCTGGAGCCAAAGGGGCCCTGGAAACACCATATATTTT.

The genes are TRBV18 and TRBJ1-1; D is possibly TRBD1 (5 bases). Germline assignment: CDR1 KGHSH and CDR2 LQKENI. V lost 0 bases and J lost 3, with 20 bases in between. The CDR3 spans 18 residues. CDR3 region: CASSPPGQGGFWDTEAFF. CDR3 nucleotides: TGTGCCAGCTCACCACCCGGCCAGGGAGGCTTCTGGGACACTGAAGCTTTCTTT.

CDR3 sequence: CASSFGQYEQYF. Written as DNA, the CDR3 is TGTGCCAGCAGCTTCGGACAGTACGAGCAGTACTTC. This rearrangement joins TRBV7-8 to TRBJ2-7; TRBD1 might be the D (6 bases). The V gene lost 3 bases and the J gene lost 4 bases, with 7 bases spanning the gap. Germline V gives CDR1 SGHVS, CDR2 FQNEAQ. This CDR3 comprises 12 residues.

The V gene is TRBV5-8, the J gene TRBJ1-5, with no clear D. This CDR3 is built from 13 residues. Germline values: CDR1 SGHTS, CDR2 YDEGEE. The V gene lost 7 bases and the J gene lost 9 bases, with 17 bases spanning the gap. CDR3 protein: CASYRLGRRPQHF. CDR3 coding DNA: TGTGCCAGCTATCGCCTGGGCCGGCGGCCCCAGCATTTT.

The chain is built from TRBV9 and TRBJ2-7, with TRBD2 identical over 10 bases. Germline V gene data show CDR1 as SGDLS and CDR2 as YYNGEE. Losses at the gene ends were 0 bases for V and 0 bases for J; bases not matched to a gene: 3. This CDR3 has 16 amino acids. For the CDR3, the DNA is TGTGCCAGCAGCGTAGATCCTAGCGGGGGCTCCTACGAGCAGTACTTC. It encodes CASSVDPSGGSYEQYF.

The rearrangement joins TRBV20-1 to TRBJ2-2; the D gene is possibly TRBD1 (6 bases). The germline V gene has CDR1 DFQATT and CDR2 SNEGSKA (reference sequence). This CDR3 is built from 15 residues. The germline V and J ends were trimmed by 3 bases and 5 bases, with 16 bases remaining between them. In DNA form, the CDR3 reads TGCAGTGCTAGTGGGGACCCCCAGGGGACCGGGGAGCTGTTTTTT. It codes for CSASGDPQGTGELFF.

In this sample, this clone turned up once. This chain uses TRBV11-3 with TRBJ1-1; D is perhaps TRBD1 (5 bases). The CDR3 covers 14 residues. V was trimmed by 1 base and J by 4 bases, leaving 10 bases between them. Germline CDR1 and CDR2: SGHNT and YENEEA. The CDR3: CASSLGGAGTEAFF. The CDR3 DNA reads as TGTGCCAGCAGCTTAGGGGGCGCCGGCACTGAAGCTTTCTTT.

This clone was recorded a few times. The V gene is TRBV21-1, the J gene TRBJ2-5; the D call in the table, TRBD2, was not verified against the DNA. TRBV21-1 is noted as a pseudogene. This CDR3 spans 17 amino acids. CDR3 bases: TGTGCCAGCAGCTCGCGGGCTAGCGGGGGGGCCGGAGAGACCCAGTACTTC. Translated, it gives CASSSRASGGAGETQYF.

V usage is TRBV6-8 and J usage is TRBJ2-7; TRBD1 matches 9 bases. Germline V gene data show CDR1 as MNHGY and CDR2 as SAAAGT. V was pared by 9 bases and J by 0 bases, with 9 bases of the junction left unmatched. This CDR3 region has 15 residues. CDR3: CARGGPGQGSYEQYF. The CDR3 DNA follows: TGTGCCAGGGGGGGTCCGGGACAGGGCTCCTACGAGCAGTACTTC.

The rearrangement joins TRBV6-2 or TRBV6-3 to TRBJ1-2; possible D gene TRBD1, 6 bases. Germline CDR1 and CDR2: MNHEY and SVGEGT. The CDR3 is 11 amino acids. V gave up 6 bases and J gave up 9 bases, with 11 bases separating them. The CDR3 reads CASSLTGSYTF. Here the CDR3 DNA reads TGTGCCAGCAGCCTTACAGGGAGCTACACCTTC.

V gene TRBV28 combines with J gene TRBJ1-1, with a weak D call TRBD1 (5 bases). This CDR3 spans 16 amino acids. CDR1 and CDR2 (germline): MDHEN, SYDVKM. V lost 1 base and J 3 bases, leaving 15 bases between the germline ends. CDR3 in amino acids: CASSLSQELRDTEAFF. Written as DNA, the CDR3 is TGTGCCAGCAGTTTATCACAGGAGCTTCGGGACACTGAAGCTTTCTTT.

V usage is TRBV5-8 and J usage is TRBJ2-5, with a weak D call TRBD1 (6 bases). The CDR3 extends over 15 amino acids. The germline gives CDR1 SGHTS, CDR2 YDEGEE. V lost 3 bases, J lost 4 bases, and 16 bases lay in between. In DNA form, the CDR3 reads TGTGCCAGCAGCTACAGGGTGGGTAGGCGAGAGACCCAGTACTTC. Amino acid sequence: CASSYRVGRRETQYF.

The chain has TRBV3-1 (or the pseudogene TRBV3-2) and TRBJ2-7, with 9 bases identical to TRBD2. After removal of 5 bases from V and 1 base from J, the junction contained 12 bases not matched to a gene. The CDR3 consists of 17 residues. Germline CDR1 LGHDT, CDR2 YNNKEL (reference sequence). CDR3 sequence (DNA): TGTGCCAGCAGCTACTTAGCGGGGGCCTCTCGATCCTACGAGCAGTACTTC. Translated, it gives CASSYLAGASRSYEQYF.

J is TRBJ1-5 and V is TRBV12-5; D gene uncertain. V gave up 7 bases and J gave up 9 bases, with 19 bases separating them. This CDR3 contains 14 residues. Germline V gene data show CDR1 as LGHNT and CDR2 as FRNRAP. CDR3 sequence reads: CASAPVGVLSPQHF. The CDR3 nucleotides read TGTGCTAGTGCCCCGGTCGGAGTCCTTTCGCCCCAGCATTTT.

The chain links TRBV5-1 to TRBJ2-5; weak D call: TRBD2 (6 bases). The ends were cut back, 4 bases at V and 4 bases at J, with 14 bases in the middle. CDR3 length: 14 residues. The V gene's germline CDR1 is SGHRS and CDR2 YFSETQ. The CDR3 DNA sequence: TGCGCCAGCAGCCCGGAGGGCGGATCAGAGACCCAGTACTTC. This encodes CASSPEGGSETQYF.

J is TRBJ1-2 and V is TRBV11-2; 7 bases fit TRBD1. CDR1 is SGHAT and CDR2 is FQNNGV in the germline V gene. J gave up 5 bases and V 0 bases, and 3 bases lay outside the gene matches. There are 14 residues in the CDR3. The CDR3 coding sequence is TGTGCCAGCAGCTTAGACAGGGGGGATTATGGCTACACCTTC. Translation gives CASSLDRGDYGYTF.

In its sample, this clone was seen once. The rearrangement uses TRBV3-1 (or the pseudogene TRBV3-2) and TRBJ2-5, with D possibly TRBD2 on 6 matching bases. With 3 bases removed from V and 5 bases from J, the gap between germline ends came to 10 bases. The CDR3 is made up of 13 amino acids. Germline-derived CDR1 and CDR2 are LGHDT and YNNKEL (reference sequence). The CDR3 DNA sequence: TGTGCCAGCAGCCACGACCGGGGGGAGACCCAGTACTTC. Its translation is CASSHDRGETQYF.

The CDR3 sequence: CASSFSGNYGYTF. The CDR3 bases are TGTGCCAGCAGCTTTTCAGGGAACTATGGCTACACCTTC. J is TRBJ1-2 and V is TRBV7-6; possible D gene TRBD1, 5 bases. CDR1 SGHVS and CDR2 FNYEAQ come from the germline V gene. CDR3 length equals 13 residues. V was pared by 3 bases and J by 2 bases, with 7 bases between.

The rearrangement links TRBV7-4 to TRBJ1-1, with D maybe TRBD1 (6 bases). The CDR3 spans 18 residues. The germline gives CDR1 SGHVT, CDR2 SQSDAQ. V lost 2 bases and J 0 bases, leaving 19 bases between the germline ends. CDR3 sequence: CASSLLQGPRALNTEAFF. In nucleotides, the CDR3 is TGTGCCAGCAGCTTATTACAGGGTCCACGAGCACTGAACACTGAAGCTTTCTTT. The full variable domain, in which reference TRBV7-4 and TRBJ1-1 provide the parts outside the CDR3, is GAGVSQSPRYKVAKRGRDVALRCDSISGHVTLYWYRQTLGQGSEVLTYSQSDAQRDKSGRPSGRFSAERPERSVSTLKIQRTEQGDSAVYLCASSLLQGPRALNTEAFFGQGTRLTVV.

The rearrangement uses TRBV25-1 and TRBJ2-7, with 9 positions matching TRBD1. V trimming: 8 bases; J trimming: 4 bases; junction bases outside the gene matches: 12. This CDR3 has 15 amino acids. Per germline, CDR1 MGHDK and CDR2 SYGVNS. The CDR3 region is CASSPYNRGLYEQYF. For the CDR3, the DNA is TGTGCCAGCTCTCCTTACAACAGGGGGCTTTACGAGCAGTACTTC.

This clone was found once. V gene TRBV10-3 combines with J gene TRBJ2-1; the match to TRBD2 covers 8 bases. This CDR3 is built from 15 residues. CDR1 and CDR2 from the germline V gene are ENHRY and SYGVKD. V gave up 2 bases and J gave up 5 bases; unmatched junction bases: 5. The CDR3 DNA follows: TGTGCCATCAGTGAGGGGCGGGGGGCCCACAATGAGCAGTTCTTC. It encodes CAISEGRGAHNEQFF.

Of note for this clone: An end of the junction differs from the germline gene, which may be a read error. The V call is TRBV10-2, the J call TRBJ2-7; D is perhaps TRBD1 (8 bases). CDR1 is WSHSY, CDR2 SAAADI, per germline. The CDR3 runs 13 residues. The CDR3 here is CTSRGGQAYEQYF. DNA for the CDR3: TGCACCAGCAGGGGGGGACAGGCCTACGAGCAGTACTTC.

The V and J genes are TRBV18 and TRBJ1-2, with unresolved D. The CDR3 contains 15 residues. From germline, CDR1 is KGHSH and CDR2 LQKENI. Trimming cost V 3 bases and J 4 bases, with 15 bases left between them. DNA for the CDR3: TGTGCCAGCTCACCCGAGGGATTGTATAGCTATGGCTACACCTTC. This translates into CASSPEGLYSYGYTF.

The chain joins TRBV6-5 to TRBJ1-1; perhaps TRBD1 as D (5 bases). V was trimmed by 6 bases and J by 11 bases, leaving 25 bases between them. The CDR3 has 15 residues. Germline values: CDR1 MNHEY, CDR2 SVGAGI. The CDR3 bases are TGTGCCAGCAGCCCAAGGAGGGGCGGGGAGCCTTTGGCTTTCTTT. Translating gives CASSPRRGGEPLAFF.

The rearrangement links TRBV11-2 to TRBJ1-1; D gene ambiguous. CDR1 and CDR2 from the germline V gene are SGHAT and FQNNGV. There are 13 residues in the CDR3. The V gene lost 3 bases and the J gene lost 5 bases, with 10 bases spanning the gap. This CDR3 reads CASSFSGNTEAFF. CDR3 DNA: TGTGCCAGCAGCTTCTCGGGAAATACTGAAGCTTTCTTT.

The chain couples TRBV6-5 to TRBJ1-6; 7 bases map to TRBD1. This CDR3 region has 12 residues. The germline CDR1 and CDR2 sequences are MNHEY and SVGAGI. The J segment lost 11 bases and the V segment lost 6 bases, leaving 4 bases of the junction unmatched. As DNA, the CDR3 is TGTGCCAGCAGGGGACAGTTACCACCCCTCCACTTT. It specifies CASRGQLPPLHF.

This chain connects TRBV6-5 to TRBJ1-1; D might be TRBD1 (6 bases). V was cut by 4 bases and J by 2 bases, with 11 bases left in between. In germline, CDR1 is MNHEY, CDR2 SVGAGI. The CDR3 runs to 14 residues. The CDR3 DNA follows: TGTGCCAGCAGTTCAAAGACAGGCAACACTGAAGCTTTCTTT. This encodes CASSSKTGNTEAFF.

This chain connects TRBV4-1 to TRBJ2-7; D remains unclear. The CDR3 extends over 16 amino acids. Germline V CDR1 and CDR2: MGHRA, YSYEKL. Trimming cost V 1 base and J 3 bases, with 16 bases left between them. Here the CDR3 DNA reads TGCGCCAGCAGCCAAGGACCAGAAATTGACTTCTACGAGCAGTACTTC. Translating gives CASSQGPEIDFYEQYF.

In DNA, the CDR3 is TGCGCCAGCAGGGTTACAGGGGGGCTGACTAACTATGGCTACACCTTC. Its protein product is CASRVTGGLTNYGYTF. The gene calls are TRBV5-1 and TRBJ1-2; TRBD1 matches at 8 bases. Looked up from germline, CDR1 is SGHRS and CDR2 is YFSETQ. The CDR3 is 16 residues long. The ends lost 5 bases at V and 0 bases at J; junction bases unmatched: 9.